One and the same sample provided the 13 T cell receptor beta chains below, sequenced in a study of control samples from healthy donors and cancer patients. TCRdb keeps only in-frame clones here, not all; method: immunoSEQ multiplex PCR. This table has roughly 150,000 clones, under 90% appearing once. Sequenced material: blood. Every receptor here comes from a man aged 30 to 45 in good health.

The chain couples TRBV11-3 to TRBJ2-1, with TRBD2 matching 7 bases. This CDR3 has 18 amino acids. V shed 2 bases and J 0 bases; nucleotides not matched to a gene: 10. The germline V gene has CDR1 SGHNT and CDR2 YENEEA. CDR3 in amino acids: CASSLRAPGGSSYNEQFF. The DNA for the CDR3 is TGTGCCAGCAGCTTAAGGGCCCCGGGCGGGAGCTCCTACAATGAGCAGTTCTTC.

The rearrangement joins TRBV2 to TRBJ2-5; either TRBD1 or TRBD2 may supply D (6 bases each). Trimming shortened V by 6 bases and J by 1 base, and 15 bases separated the two germline ends. The CDR3 length is 15 residues. CDR1 SNHLY and CDR2 FYNNEI come from the germline V gene. CDR3 amino acids: CASRMGGHLQETQYF. DNA for the CDR3: TGTGCCAGCAGGATGGGGGGACACCTCCAAGAGACCCAGTACTTC.

The chain couples TRBV5-1 to TRBJ2-7; TRBD1 aligns across 7 bases. The germline V gene has CDR1 SGHRS and CDR2 YFSETQ. This CDR3 spans 14 amino acids. Trimming removed 2 bases from V and 6 bases from J; junction bases left unmatched: 8. The CDR3 coding sequence is TGCGCCAGCAGCTTAACACAGGGGTTTGGCGAGCAGTACTTC. This translates into CASSLTQGFGEQYF. Filled out from reference TRBV5-1 and TRBJ2-7, the complete variable domain reads KAGVTQTPRYLIKTRGQQVTLSCSPISGHRSVSWYQQTPGQGLQFLFEYFSETQRNKGNFPGRFSGRQFSNSRSEMNVSTLELGDSALYLCASSLTQGFGEQYFGPGTRLTVT.

V and J are TRBV15 and TRBJ2-5, with TRBD2 matching 7 bases. Germline CDR1 reads LNHNV; CDR2 reads YYDKDF (reference sequence). After removal of 2 bases from V and 5 bases from J, the junction contained 8 bases not matched to a gene. This CDR3 is 15 amino acids long. CDR3 in DNA: TGTGCCACCAGCAGAAACCTAGCGGCAGGGGAGACCCAGTACTTC. Amino acid sequence: CATSRNLAAGETQYF.

This chain uses TRBV15 with TRBJ1-1; TRBD1 is a possible D gene (5 bases). V was clipped by 1 base and J by 8 bases, with 11 bases between them. Germline V gene lookup returns CDR1 LNHNV and CDR2 YYDKDF (reference sequence). The CDR3 has 13 residues. CDR3: CATSRGAAGEAFF. The CDR3 DNA reads as TGTGCCACCAGCAGAGGGGCCGCAGGGGAAGCTTTCTTT.

The rearrangement uses TRBV28 and TRBJ1-2; 7 bases are shared with TRBD1. Trimming at V came to 5 bases and at J to 5 bases, leaving 5 bases not matched to a gene. The CDR3 is 13 amino acids. Germline V gives CDR1 MDHEN, CDR2 SYDVKM. This chain's CDR3 is CASSDDRVYGYTF. The CDR3 DNA reads as TGTGCCAGCAGTGACGACAGGGTTTATGGCTACACCTTC.

The chain recombines TRBV5-6 with TRBJ2-3; 8 bases agree with TRBD1. The germline gives CDR1 SGHDT, CDR2 YYEEEE. The CDR3 spans 15 residues. V gave up 3 bases and J gave up 7 bases; unmatched junction bases: 10. The CDR3 loop is CASSYNRGAYYTQYF. Here the CDR3 DNA reads TGTGCCAGCAGCTACAACAGGGGGGCGTATTATACGCAGTATTTT.

The chain joins TRBV6-5 to TRBJ2-3, with unresolved D. Germline V lookup: CDR1 MNHEY, CDR2 SVGAGI. Deletions cut 2 bases from V and 0 bases from J, with 9 bases between. The CDR3 extends over 15 amino acids. CDR3 DNA sequence: TGTGCCAGCAGTTACCGCGGAACTAGCACAGATACGCAGTATTTT. Translated, it gives CASSYRGTSTDTQYF.

The J gene is TRBJ2-3, the V gene TRBV7-2, with D hard to call. The CDR3 totals 14 residues. Germline-derived CDR1 and CDR2 are SGHTA and FQGNSA. Trimming pared 6 bases from V and 2 bases from J, leaving 12 bases between. The CDR3 DNA reads TGTGCCAGCAGATTCATGTCTATCACAGATACGCAGTATTTT. Translated: CASRFMSITDTQYF.

This chain uses TRBV20-1 with TRBJ2-7; 8 bases match TRBD1. Germline lookup yields CDR1 DFQATT and CDR2 SNEGSKA (reference sequence). This CDR3 is 11 amino acids long. CDR3 sequence reads: CCPGQAVEQYF. The CDR3 DNA follows: TGCTGCCCGGGACAGGCGGTCGAGCAGTACTTC.

J is TRBJ1-1 and V is TRBV7-2; tentatively, D is TRBD1 (5 bases). The CDR3 contains 15 residues. Trimming left V 1 base short and J 1 base short, with 10 bases between. Germline CDR1 and CDR2: SGHTA and FQGNSA. This CDR3 is CASSLVRGGNTEAFF. The CDR3 DNA is TGTGCCAGCAGCTTAGTCCGGGGCGGGAACACTGAAGCTTTCTTT.

This clone showed up just once. The chain is built from TRBV7-2 and TRBJ2-4; no clear D gene. The V gene lost 2 bases and the J gene lost 3 bases, with 5 bases spanning the gap. The germline V gene has CDR1 SGHTA and CDR2 FQGNSA. This CDR3 is built from 13 residues. CDR3 nucleotide sequence: TGTGCCAGCAGCTTAAACAGCAAAAACATTCAGTACTTC. Translated: CASSLNSKNIQYF.

The rearrangement joins TRBV7-8 to TRBJ1-4; D is undetermined. The CDR3 is 13 residues long. Germline CDR1 is SGHVS and CDR2 is FQNEAQ. V lost 5 bases, J lost 8 bases, and 12 bases lay in between. The CDR3 protein is CASSPQMGEKLFF. CDR3 DNA: TGTGCCAGCAGCCCCCAAATGGGGGAAAAACTGTTTTTT.